This TCR beta chain originates from a study of CD8+CD57+ T cells in acquired aplastic anemia. Study-level findings and limits: A set of more than 25 CD8+ CDR3 sequences was shared between patients and controls, and these sequences appeared highly expressed in patients. No significant patient-versus-control difference appeared in CD8+ Simpson's diversity.

The germline V gene encodes CDR1 SGHVS and CDR2 FQNEAQ. The CDR3 totals 16 residues. Germline trimming cut 2 bases from V and 5 bases from J; bases unmatched to any gene: 9. Profiling of TCR beta VDJ combinations and CDR3 sequences used genomic DNA as template. Each CDR3 protein is one row after TCRdb ran MiXCR on the reads. Of about 180,000 distinct CDR3 sequences in the sample, 45% to 50% were seen once. Worth noting for this clonotype: The antigen is unknown.

This sequence joins TRBV7-8 and TRBJ2-7; 10 bases match TRBD1. Sequenced sample: sorted CD4+, CD8+, or CD8+CD57+ T cells (not recorded which) from PBMCs. This clonotype originated in a human donor in good health. This CDR3 is CASSLIGGTGVDEQYF. CDR3 DNA sequence: TGTGCCAGCAGCTTAATCGGCGGGACAGGGGTTGACGAGCAGTACTTC.